This is a list of T cell receptor beta chains from one sample in a study of blood T cell repertoires in COVID-19. Profiled with immunoSEQ multiplex PCR; TCRdb holds only in-frame clones, not every one. The repertoire holds about 250,000 clones, with 88% as singletons. Sequencing used peripheral blood. The receptors come from a woman aged 35 to 49 who had recovered from COVID-19. Both conserved end residues are part of each CDR3. Each record gives: J gene, V gene, clone size, D gene, CDR3 DNA, CDR3 protein. The D gene is left open where the match is weak. Clone size is given for some rows only: seen once, a few or many times, or a class if the clone is expanded.

J gene: TRBJ1-1; V gene: TRBV5-4; clone size: .; D gene: TRBD1; CDR3 DNA: TGTGCCAGCAGCTTGCCCGGGACAGCCCGAGCCACTGAAGCTTTCTTT; CDR3 protein: CASSLPGTARATEAFF
J gene: TRBJ2-1; V gene: TRBV30; clone size: once; D gene: TRBD2; CDR3 DNA: TGTGCCTGGAGGACTAGCGGGAGGGCCGGGCCCAATGAGCAGTTCTTC; CDR3 protein: CAWRTSGRAGPNEQFF
J gene: TRBJ1-4; V gene: TRBV19; clone size: .; D gene: TRBD1; CDR3 DNA: TGTGCCAGTAGGGACCGAGGCAGGGGGCGCGTCGGGGGTGAAAAACTGTTTTTT; CDR3 protein: CASRDRGRGRVGGEKLFF
J gene: TRBJ1-6; V gene: TRBV7-2; clone size: .; D gene: .; CDR3 DNA: TGTGCCAGCAGCTTAGAACGGGCGGGCCTCCACTTT; CDR3 protein: CASSLERAGLHF
J gene: TRBJ1-2; V gene: TRBV5-4; clone size: .; D gene: .; CDR3 DNA: TGTGCCAGCAGCATTCCTGACAGGCCGTTCTATGGCTACACCTTC; CDR3 protein: CASSIPDRPFYGYTF
J gene: TRBJ2-3; V gene: TRBV4-1; clone size: .; D gene: TRBD2; CDR3 DNA: TGCGCCAGCAGCCGTGCTAGCGGGAAGGTAGATACGCAGTATTTT; CDR3 protein: CASSRASGKVDTQYF
J gene: TRBJ2-3; V gene: TRBV7-2; clone size: .; D gene: TRBD2; CDR3 DNA: TGTGCCAGCAGCTTAGGTGGCGGGAGGGTCCGGGATACGCAGTATTTT; CDR3 protein: CASSLGGGRVRDTQYF
J gene: TRBJ2-3; V gene: TRBV12-5; clone size: .; D gene: TRBD1; CDR3 DNA: TGTGCTAGTGGTACCCCGGACAGGGGAACAGCAGATACGCAGTATTTT; CDR3 protein: CASGTPDRGTADTQYF
J gene: TRBJ2-1; V gene: TRBV9; clone size: .; D gene: TRBD1; CDR3 DNA: TGTGCCAGCAGCCAGGGGGCCAGCCAGTTCTTC; CDR3 protein: CASSQGASQFF
J gene: TRBJ1-1; V gene: TRBV6-5; clone size: few; D gene: .; CDR3 DNA: TGTGCCAGCACCGGAGTGAACACTGAAGCTTTCTTT; CDR3 protein: CASTGVNTEAFF
J gene: TRBJ2-5; V gene: TRBV5-4; clone size: .; D gene: TRBD1; CDR3 DNA: TGTGCCAGCAGCGGGACAGGGGTACAAGAGACCCAGTACTTC; CDR3 protein: CASSGTGVQETQYF
J gene: TRBJ2-4; V gene: TRBV5-4; clone size: .; D gene: .; CDR3 DNA: TGTGCCAGCACCCAGGGAGGGGGGACGACCGCGGGCATTCAGTACTTC; CDR3 protein: CASTQGGGTTAGIQYF
J gene: TRBJ2-3; V gene: TRBV6-6; clone size: few; D gene: TRBD2; CDR3 DNA: TGTGCCAGCAGCCCCCGGACTAGCGGGAGTGCCCAAAGGGGCACAGATACGCAGTATTTT; CDR3 protein: CASSPRTSGSAQRGTDTQYF
J gene: TRBJ1-1; V gene: TRBV30; clone size: .; D gene: .; CDR3 DNA: TGTGCCTGGAGTAGGGGGGGGGACACTGAAGCTTTCTTT; CDR3 protein: CAWSRGGDTEAFF
J gene: TRBJ2-7; V gene: TRBV6-5; clone size: .; D gene: .; CDR3 DNA: TGTGCCAGCAGTAGGGGATACGAGCAGTACTTC; CDR3 protein: CASSRGYEQYF
J gene: TRBJ2-7; V gene: TRBV10-3; clone size: .; D gene: .; CDR3 DNA: TGTGCCATCAGTGCCACGGGGCGGGGCTCCTACGAGCAGTACTTC; CDR3 protein: CAISATGRGSYEQYF
J gene: TRBJ2-3; V gene: TRBV20-1; clone size: .; D gene: .; CDR3 DNA: TGCAGTGCCCACCGGGCAGATACGCAGTATTTT; CDR3 protein: CSAHRADTQYF
J gene: TRBJ2-3; V gene: TRBV27; clone size: .; D gene: TRBD2; CDR3 DNA: TGTGCCAGCAGTTTAGTAGGGGTAGCGGGAGGGGCCGGCACAGATACGCAGTATTTT; CDR3 protein: CASSLVGVAGGAGTDTQYF
J gene: TRBJ2-7; V gene: TRBV19; clone size: .; D gene: .; CDR3 DNA: TGTGCCAGTGCGGGCTGGCGGGGAGGATCCTACGAGCAGTACTTC; CDR3 protein: CASAGWRGGSYEQYF
J gene: TRBJ1-5; V gene: TRBV5-1; clone size: .; D gene: .; CDR3 DNA: TGCGCCAGCAGCTTGGACGGCCTCCAGGTCCAGCATTTT; CDR3 protein: CASSLDGLQVQHF
J gene: TRBJ1-2; V gene: TRBV30; clone size: once; D gene: .; CDR3 DNA: TGTGCCCGGGGCGCGATAAAGGGCTACACCTTC; CDR3 protein: CARGAIKGYTF
J gene: TRBJ1-1; V gene: TRBV19; clone size: .; D gene: .; CDR3 DNA: TGTGCCAGTAGTCTCTTGAACACTGAAGCTTTCTTT; CDR3 protein: CASSLLNTEAFF
J gene: TRBJ1-1; V gene: TRBV6-5; clone size: .; D gene: .; CDR3 DNA: TGTGCCAGCAGTTACGGGGGGGTGACTGAAGCTTTCTTT; CDR3 protein: CASSYGGVTEAFF
J gene: TRBJ2-2; V gene: TRBV5-4; clone size: .; D gene: .; CDR3 DNA: TGTGCCAGCAGCTTGGCCGGGGGTGGGAACACCGGGGAGCTGTTTTTT; CDR3 protein: CASSLAGGGNTGELFF
J gene: TRBJ2-7; V gene: TRBV5-5; clone size: .; D gene: TRBD2; CDR3 DNA: TGTGCCAGCAGCCCCCGGGGGGGCCGAAACTACGAGCAGTACTTC; CDR3 protein: CASSPRGGRNYEQYF
J gene: TRBJ2-2; V gene: TRBV9; clone size: .; D gene: .; CDR3 DNA: TGTGCCAGCAGCGAGGGGGCGCAGCGGAGGGGGGCGAACACCGGGGAGCTGTTTTTT; CDR3 protein: CASSEGAQRRGANTGELFF
J gene: TRBJ1-6; V gene: TRBV11-3; clone size: .; D gene: TRBD1; CDR3 DNA: TGTGCCAGCAGCCCCCGGACAGGGGGTATGTCACCCCTCCACTTT; CDR3 protein: CASSPRTGGMSPLHF
J gene: TRBJ1-2; V gene: TRBV29-1; clone size: .; D gene: .; CDR3 DNA: TGCAGCGTCCAACTCAGGGGTCCATATGGCTACACCTTC; CDR3 protein: CSVQLRGPYGYTF
J gene: TRBJ1-6; V gene: TRBV6-2/TRBV6-3; clone size: .; D gene: TRBD1; CDR3 DNA: TGTGCCAGCAGTGGACAGGGAGGATCACCCCTCCACTTT; CDR3 protein: CASSGQGGSPLHF
J gene: TRBJ2-5; V gene: TRBV5-5; clone size: .; D gene: .; CDR3 DNA: TGTGCCAGCGGGAGTCGGGAGACCCAGTACTTC; CDR3 protein: CASGSRETQYF
J gene: TRBJ2-2; V gene: TRBV6-2/TRBV6-3; clone size: .; D gene: .; CDR3 DNA: TGTGCCAGCAGTTACTCGAGGGTGGGCACCGGGGAGCTGTTTTTT; CDR3 protein: CASSYSRVGTGELFF
J gene: TRBJ1-6; V gene: TRBV11-2; clone size: .; D gene: .; CDR3 DNA: TGTGCCAGCAGCTTATGGGCCGGGACTCCCGGAGCACCCCTCCACTTT; CDR3 protein: CASSLWAGTPGAPLHF
J gene: TRBJ2-5; V gene: TRBV20-1; clone size: .; D gene: .; CDR3 DNA: TGCAGTGCTAGTCTAGGGAGAGAGACCCAGTACTTC; CDR3 protein: CSASLGRETQYF
J gene: TRBJ1-1; V gene: TRBV6-2/TRBV6-3; clone size: .; D gene: TRBD1; CDR3 DNA: TGTGCCAGCAGTTACCCGGACACGGGACAGGTCACTGAAGCTTTCTTT; CDR3 protein: CASSYPDTGQVTEAFF
J gene: TRBJ2-3; V gene: TRBV4-1; clone size: .; D gene: .; CDR3 DNA: TGCGCCAGCAGCCCAATCCGGGGTGGTCCTTGGTCGACCACAGATACGCAGTATTTT; CDR3 protein: CASSPIRGGPWSTTDTQYF
J gene: TRBJ2-1; V gene: TRBV30; clone size: once; D gene: .; CDR3 DNA: TGTGCCTGGATCCCCTCTTGGCTGTTGGGCAACAATGAGCAGTTCTTC; CDR3 protein: CAWIPSWLLGNNEQFF
J gene: TRBJ2-1; V gene: TRBV11-2; clone size: .; D gene: .; CDR3 DNA: TGTGCCAGCAGCTTCGACAATGAGCAGTTCTTC; CDR3 protein: CASSFDNEQFF
J gene: TRBJ1-2; V gene: TRBV5-4; clone size: .; D gene: TRBD1; CDR3 DNA: TGTGCCAGCAGCTTGGGTCCGCGTCAGGGGGACTATGGCTACACCTTC; CDR3 protein: CASSLGPRQGDYGYTF
J gene: TRBJ2-5; V gene: TRBV18; clone size: .; D gene: TRBD1; CDR3 DNA: TGTGCCAGCTCACCCCCAAACAGGGGGACAGAGACCCAGTACTTC; CDR3 protein: CASSPPNRGTETQYF
J gene: TRBJ2-1; V gene: TRBV2; clone size: .; D gene: TRBD1; CDR3 DNA: TGTGCCAGCAACGGACCGGGGACAGGGGCCGCGGGCAAGCAGTTCTTC; CDR3 protein: CASNGPGTGAAGKQFF
J gene: TRBJ1-2; V gene: TRBV14; clone size: .; D gene: TRBD1; CDR3 DNA: TGTGCCAGCAGCTCCCCGACAGGGACGAATGGCTACACCTTC; CDR3 protein: CASSSPTGTNGYTF
J gene: TRBJ1-2; V gene: TRBV14; clone size: .; D gene: TRBD1; CDR3 DNA: TGTGCCAGCAGCCTCACGAGGGCAGGGGGCGAGGGCTACACCTTC; CDR3 protein: CASSLTRAGGEGYTF
J gene: TRBJ2-4; V gene: TRBV6-5; clone size: .; D gene: .; CDR3 DNA: TGTGCCAGCAGTTACGGGCCAGCCCAAGCCAAAAACATTCAGTACTTC; CDR3 protein: CASSYGPAQAKNIQYF
J gene: TRBJ1-4; V gene: TRBV10-3; clone size: .; D gene: TRBD1; CDR3 DNA: TGTGCCACCACAGGGGGTAATGAAAAACTGTTTTTT; CDR3 protein: CATTGGNEKLFF
J gene: TRBJ1-3; V gene: TRBV15; clone size: once; D gene: .; CDR3 DNA: TGTGCCACCAGCAGAGGTTCGGGATCCCCCCCGGCGGACACCATATATTTT; CDR3 protein: CATSRGSGSPPADTIYF
J gene: TRBJ2-3; V gene: TRBV10-1; clone size: .; D gene: .; CDR3 DNA: TGCGCCAGCAGTGAGTCGCCGACTAGCACAGATACGCAGTATTTT; CDR3 protein: CASSESPTSTDTQYF
J gene: TRBJ2-3; V gene: TRBV30; clone size: .; D gene: .; CDR3 DNA: TGTGCCTGGGGTGGCGGGACCACAGATACGCAGTATTTT; CDR3 protein: CAWGGGTTDTQYF
J gene: TRBJ2-7; V gene: TRBV19; clone size: .; D gene: TRBD1; CDR3 DNA: TGTGCCAGTAGTGGGGGGACAGGGCCCTACTACGAGCAGTACTTC; CDR3 protein: CASSGGTGPYYEQYF
J gene: TRBJ1-2; V gene: TRBV7-3; clone size: .; D gene: .; CDR3 DNA: TGTGCCAGCTCGGCCGAGGGTAACTATGGCTACACCTTC; CDR3 protein: CASSAEGNYGYTF
J gene: TRBJ1-1; V gene: TRBV10-3; clone size: few; D gene: TRBD1; CDR3 DNA: TGTGCCACCCGACCCGGACAGGGGGCGTACACTGAAGCTTTCTTT; CDR3 protein: CATRPGQGAYTEAFF
J gene: TRBJ2-3; V gene: TRBV11-2; clone size: .; D gene: TRBD2; CDR3 DNA: TGTGCCAGCAGGCGGACTAGCGGGGGCACAGATACGCAGTATTTT; CDR3 protein: CASRRTSGGTDTQYF
J gene: TRBJ1-6; V gene: TRBV5-6; clone size: .; D gene: TRBD1; CDR3 DNA: TGTGCCAGCAGCTGGGGACAGCTGAATAATTCACCCCTCCACTTT; CDR3 protein: CASSWGQLNNSPLHF
J gene: TRBJ1-2; V gene: TRBV6-6; clone size: once; D gene: .; CDR3 DNA: TGTGCCAGCAGTTACAACTGGGCCAACTATGGCTACACCTTC; CDR3 protein: CASSYNWANYGYTF